These T cell receptor beta chains were read from a single sample in a study of T cell changes during pregnancy in multiple sclerosis. Sequenced by immunoSEQ multiplex PCR; TCRdb stores in-frame clones only, minus some. The sample yields about 42,000 clones, around four fifths seen once. This material consisted of CD4+ T cells from peripheral blood mononuclear cells, taken before pregnancy. The receptors derive from a female donor with multiple sclerosis, enrolled in a pregnancy study. CDR3s leave out the opening cysteine and the closing phenylalanine or tryptophan.

>TRBV4-3
ASSQESPPLYGYT
>TRBV21-1
ASSKRPGSATPENTEAF
>TRBV6-1
ASRTGGYSNQPQH
>TRBV5-4
ASSLGGGLRAEPVNSPLH
>TRBV7-2
ASSQTGIAEAF
>TRBV5-8
ASSSGTAINQPQH
>TRBV5-1
ASSTDRTYTGELF
>TRBV10-1
ASSRSWTGRTVNTEAF
>TRBV11-2
ASSSPLAGGTDTQY
>TRBV7-2
ASRTGQPQETQY
>TRBV16
ASSQYGAQETQY
>TRBV9
ASSAPGQGRFNYGYT
>TRBV10-2
ASRRPRAYEQY
>TRBV7-2
ASSLAEASYEQY
>TRBV2
ASREGLAEETQY
>TRBV10-3
AIRAEQGSYTEAF
>TRBV19
ASRRVSGGAEPDTQY
>TRBV7-2
ASSLANAGRDEQY
>TRBV19
ASIRGQGITEAF
>TRBV6-4
ASSDQGRGRDTEAF
>TRBV11-1
ASSHGQGRSVPEAF
>TRBV6-4
ASSVEGLNTEAF
>TRBV6-1
ASSEGRGDGYT
>TRBV29-1
SVPPGEGGYT
>TRBV2
ASSEGIAGGKQETQY
>TRBV2
ATGTSGVYEQY
>TRBV6-6
ASSYDRGIGYGYT
>TRBV7-2
ASSLALQGSSYNSPLH
>TRBV5-8
ASSLAGNGYGYT
>TRBV30
AWRVGTSSSETQY
>TRBV6-6
ASSRYLGRSYGYT
>TRBV5-8
ASSLAVNTEAF
>TRBV5-1
ASSQTTGGYGYT
>TRBV6-1
ASSDPRVPPYGYT
>TRBV10-3
AISESKLAGGPGEQY
>TRBV13
ASSLGTGLRYGYT
>TRBV6-4
ASSETGEGSPLH
>TRBV5-8
ASSSGLAGGRETQY
>TRBV5-1
ASSLGVAGNTEAF
>TRBV7-2
ASSLPGSDTIY
>TRBV5-4
ASSSFDYGTYSGNTIY
>TRBV29-1
SVEVRTGDFATNEKLF
>TRBV27
ASSFGWDRFGYT
>TRBV7-9
ASSRTANTEAF
>TRBV11-2
ASAQGTQSTDTQY
>TRBV6-1
ASRDTSTDTQY
>TRBV7-2
ASSLGGLASDTQY
>TRBV30
AWSTQDRAR
>TRBV19
ASTPQVGGLNQPQH